The 32 T cell receptor beta chains reported below all come from one sample, sequenced in a study of blood T cell repertoires in COVID-19. Measured with immunoSEQ multiplex PCR; TCRdb has only the in-frame clones, and not every one. The sample holds 300,000 to 450,000 clones, about nine tenths seen once. Sequences were obtained from peripheral blood. The receptors originated from a woman between 55 and 75 years old with COVID-19, enrolled during active disease.

The gene calls are TRBV28 and TRBJ1-1; D ambiguous. Germline values: CDR1 MDHEN, CDR2 SYDVKM. Between the trimmed V and J ends, which lost 6 bases and 0 bases, there was a span of 11 bases. The CDR3 is made up of 14 amino acids. The CDR3 coding sequence is TGTGCCAGCAGCACTCCCAGGATGAACACTGAAGCTTTCTTT. Translation: CASSTPRMNTEAFF.

Only one count was recorded for this clone. At one boundary the junction diverges from the germline segment, which might be a read error. The chain joins TRBV7-7 to TRBJ2-7; a weak D match, TRBD1 (6 bases). In germline, CDR1 is SSHAT, CDR2 FNYEAQ (reference sequence). The CDR3 covers 15 residues. The CDR3 is CASSLGPGHHYEQYF. For the CDR3, the DNA is TGTGCTAGCAGCTTGGGGCCGGGACACCACTACGAGCAGTACTTC. The whole variable domain, remainder taken from reference TRBV7-7 and TRBJ2-7, is GAGVSQSPRYKVTKRGQDVTLRCDPISSHATLYWYQQALGQGPEFLTYFNYEAQPDKSGLPSDRFSAERPEGSISTLTIQRTEQRDSAMYRCASSLGPGHHYEQYFGPGTRLTVT.

The chain employs TRBV7-8 and TRBJ1-2; 7 nucleotides align to TRBD1. Germline CDR1 is SGHVS and CDR2 is FQNEAQ. The length of the CDR3 is 15 residues. V dropped 1 base and J dropped 3; count of bases not matched to a gene: 5. Here the CDR3 DNA reads TGTGCCAGCAGCTTAGGGAGGGGACAGTACTATGGCTACACCTTC. Protein: CASSLGRGQYYGYTF.

The chain employs TRBV7-8 and TRBJ2-7; D ambiguous. Per the germline V gene, CDR1 is SGHVS and CDR2 is FQNEAQ. CDR3 length: 15 amino acids. V was clipped by 5 bases and J by 5 bases, with 19 bases between them. The CDR3 DNA reads as TGTGCCAGCAGCGGTCTCCCGCCCACGCGCGACGAGCAGTACTTC. Translated: CASSGLPPTRDEQYF.

The rearrangement joins TRBV28 to TRBJ2-1; 8 nucleotides match TRBD2. The CDR3 totals 15 residues. Losses at the gene ends were 7 bases for V and 9 bases for J; bases not matched to a gene: 14. The germline V gene encodes CDR1 MDHEN and CDR2 SYDVKM. Here the CDR3 DNA reads TGTGCCAGCACCACCGCGGGGGTTCGGGGGGGTGAGCAGTTCTTC. It encodes CASTTAGVRGGEQFF.

This clone was observed a single time. The chain couples TRBV11-2 to TRBJ1-1; D might be TRBD1 (6 bases). CDR1 is SGHAT and CDR2 is FQNNGV in the germline V gene. The CDR3 has 15 amino acids. V lost 3 bases, J lost 6 bases, and 17 bases lay in between. The CDR3 loop is CASSFQTGLGSEAFF. Here the CDR3 DNA reads TGTGCCAGCAGCTTCCAGACAGGTTTGGGCTCTGAAGCTTTCTTT.

The rearrangement links TRBV30 to TRBJ2-2, with a possible D match to TRBD1 (5 bases). Trimming stripped 2 bases from V and 6 bases from J, with 7 bases between. The CDR3 covers 12 residues. Per the germline V gene, CDR1 is GTSNPN and CDR2 is SVGIG (reference sequence). The CDR3 DNA is TGTGCCTGGAGTCAAGGGGCCGGGGAGCTGTTTTTT. It yields the protein CAWSQGAGELFF.

The V and J genes are TRBV10-3 and TRBJ1-5, with 10 positions matching TRBD1. V gave up 6 bases and J gave up 4 bases; unmatched junction bases: 6. Germline V gene lookup returns CDR1 ENHRY and CDR2 SYGVKD. The length of the CDR3 is 15 residues. The CDR3 DNA is TGTGCCATCAGCCCGACAGGGGGCGATAATCAGCCCCAGCATTTT. Translating gives CAISPTGGDNQPQHF.

The chain joins TRBV11-2 to TRBJ1-1, with 9 bases matching TRBD1. This CDR3 contains 14 residues. In germline, CDR1 is SGHAT, CDR2 FQNNGV. V lost 11 bases to trimming and J lost 1 base; unmatched junction nucleotides: 8. The CDR3 region has the DNA TGTGCCGGCGGGACAGGGCGTCGGAACACTGAAGCTTTCTTT. Its protein is CAGGTGRRNTEAFF. Based on the CDR3 plus reference TRBV11-2 and TRBJ1-1, the full variable domain is EAGVAQSPRYKIIEKRQSVAFWCNPISGHATLYWYQQILGQGPKLLIQFQNNGVVDDSQLPKDRFSAERLKGVDSTLKIQPAKLEDSAVYLCAGGTGRRNTEAFFGQGTRLTVV.

The chain has TRBV5-1 and TRBJ2-7; 7 bases map to TRBD1. Trimming at V came to 2 bases and at J to 2 bases, leaving 4 bases not matched to a gene. The CDR3 is 14 residues long. Germline V gene data show CDR1 as SGHRS and CDR2 as YFSETQ. CDR3 in DNA: TGCGCCAGCAGCTTTCAGGGGGAAGCCTACGAGCAGTACTTC. Protein: CASSFQGEAYEQYF.

This clone was seen just once. This rearrangement joins TRBV19 to TRBJ1-2, with 9 bases matching TRBD1. The germline V gene encodes CDR1 LNHDA and CDR2 SQIVND (reference sequence). This CDR3 region has 14 residues. V gave up 5 bases and J gave up 8 bases; unmatched junction bases: 9. In DNA, the CDR3 is TGTGCCAGTAGTTCCGGGACAGGGCCTTCAGGCTACACCTTC. Its translation is CASSSGTGPSGYTF. Full variable domain (outside the CDR3, taken from reference TRBV19 and TRBJ1-2): DGGITQSPKYLFRKEGQNVTLSCEQNLNHDAMYWYRQDPGQGLRLIYYSQIVNDFQKGDIAEGYSVSREKKESFPLTVTSAQKNPTAFYLCASSSGTGPSGYTFGSGTRLTVV.

The genes are TRBV6-2 or TRBV6-3 and TRBJ1-5; a weak D match, TRBD1 (5 bases). The CDR3 covers 16 residues. Trimming removed 1 base from V and 0 bases from J, with 10 bases in between. Germline V gene lookup returns CDR1 MNHEY and CDR2 SVGEGT. The CDR3: CASSYLGPYSNQPQHF. CDR3 nucleotides: TGTGCCAGCAGTTACTTGGGGCCATATAGCAATCAGCCCCAGCATTTT.

This sequence joins TRBV28 and TRBJ2-1; 8 nucleotides line up with TRBD2. J was trimmed by 7 bases and V by 5 bases; bases with no gene match: 10. CDR1 and CDR2 (germline): MDHEN, SYDVKM. The CDR3 loop spans 15 amino acids. CDR3: CASSVASGLANEQFF. The CDR3 DNA sequence: TGTGCCAGCAGTGTAGCGTCAGGACTAGCAAATGAGCAGTTCTTC.

The chain couples TRBV7-2 to TRBJ2-2; D perhaps matches TRBD2 (7 bases). Deletions cut 6 bases from V and 7 bases from J, with 15 bases between. CDR3 length equals 14 residues. CDR1 is SGHTA, CDR2 FQGNSA, per germline. CDR3 residues: CASRVGGADGELFF. CDR3 sequence (DNA): TGTGCCAGCAGAGTAGGGGGGGCCGACGGGGAGCTGTTTTTT.

This clone was seen a single time. The chain uses TRBV11-3 and TRBJ2-1; 7 nucleotides agree with TRBD2. This CDR3 has 15 amino acids. With 7 bases clipped from V and 0 bases from J, the junction kept 6 bases outside the gene matches. Per the germline V gene, CDR1 is SGHNT and CDR2 is YENEEA. Here the CDR3 DNA reads TGTGCCAGCAACGCGGGGGTTATCTCCTACAATGAGCAGTTCTTC. This translates into CASNAGVISYNEQFF.

This clone was counted once. In DNA form, the CDR3 reads TGTGCCATCAGTGAGCCGGGACAGGGGGACACTGAAGCTTTCTTT. This gives the protein CAISEPGQGDTEAFF. The chain has TRBV10-3 and TRBJ1-1, with TRBD1 matching 11 bases. V shed 2 bases and J 3 bases; nucleotides not matched to a gene: 2. Germline loops: CDR1 ENHRY, CDR2 SYGVKD. The CDR3 consists of 15 residues.

The V call is TRBV9, the J call TRBJ1-1; D remains ambiguous. CDR3 length equals 15 residues. Trimming cost V 0 bases and J 3 bases, with 12 bases left between them. Germline V gene data show CDR1 as SGDLS and CDR2 as YYNGEE. CDR3: CASSVGRRSDTEAFF. As DNA, the CDR3 is TGTGCCAGCAGCGTAGGACGGAGATCGGACACTGAAGCTTTCTTT.

The chain joins TRBV5-1 to TRBJ1-1; D ambiguous. The CDR3 is 14 residues long. Germline-derived CDR1 and CDR2 are SGHRS and YFSETQ. The V end lost 2 bases, the J end lost 1 base, and 9 bases lay between the germline ends. This chain's CDR3 is CASSLDTSNTEAFF. DNA of the CDR3: TGCGCCAGCAGCTTAGACACCTCGAACACTGAAGCTTTCTTT.

The chain is built from TRBV3-1 (or the pseudogene TRBV3-2) and TRBJ2-5, with 14 nucleotides matching TRBD2. Germline CDR1 and CDR2: LGHDT and YNNKEL (reference sequence). The CDR3 is 17 amino acids. V lost 4 bases, J lost 0 bases, and 4 bases stayed unmatched. CDR3 coding DNA: TGTGCCAGCAGCCTTCGGACTAGCGGGGGGTACCAAGAGACCCAGTACTTC. It translates to CASSLRTSGGYQETQYF.

V gene TRBV18 combines with J gene TRBJ2-5; perhaps TRBD2 as D (7 bases). Germline-derived CDR1 and CDR2 are KGHSH and LQKENI. V lost 5 bases and J 0 bases, leaving 13 bases between the germline ends. The CDR3 runs 15 residues. The CDR3 DNA follows: TGTGCCAGCTCATTGACGGGGGGCGACCAAGAGACCCAGTACTTC. Protein product: CASSLTGGDQETQYF.

CDR3 loop: CASSLSGLAGKDTQYF. CDR3 nucleotides: TGTGCCAGCAGCCTCTCCGGACTAGCGGGGAAAGATACGCAGTATTTT. This chain uses TRBV7-2 with TRBJ2-3, with 12 bases lining up with TRBD2. The trim removed 5 bases at V and 5 bases at J, leaving 8 bases unmatched. The germline V gene has CDR1 SGHTA and CDR2 FQGNSA. This CDR3 is built from 16 residues.

This clone was seen a handful of times. This rearrangement joins TRBV5-1 to TRBJ2-2; 7 nucleotides align to TRBD1. V dropped 1 base and J dropped 3; count of bases not matched to a gene: 3. CDR1 is SGHRS, CDR2 YFSETQ, per germline. The CDR3 length is 15 residues. CDR3 in amino acids: CASSLLTGDTGELFF. For the CDR3, the DNA is TGCGCCAGCAGCTTGCTTACAGGGGACACCGGGGAGCTGTTTTTT.

The rearrangement uses TRBV18 and TRBJ1-1; no reliable D call. This CDR3 is built from 12 residues. Looked up from germline, CDR1 is KGHSH and CDR2 is LQKENI. The germline V and J ends were trimmed by 0 bases and 8 bases, with 7 bases remaining between them. The CDR3 sequence: CASSPPGGEAFF. As DNA, the CDR3 is TGTGCCAGCTCACCACCGGGAGGAGAAGCTTTCTTT.

This clone came up once. Distinct nucleotide sequences in the sample also encode this CDR3. This chain connects TRBV18 to TRBJ1-1; 10 bases agree with TRBD1. CDR3 size: 14 residues. With 6 bases clipped from V and 5 bases from J, the junction kept 6 bases outside the gene matches. Germline-derived CDR1 and CDR2 are KGHSH and LQKENI. CDR3 nucleotides: TGTGCCAGCTCGCTGGACAGGGGGAGAACTGAAGCTTTCTTT. Protein product: CASSLDRGRTEAFF.

This clone was counted once. The chain has TRBV7-3 and TRBJ1-1; D perhaps matches TRBD1 (5 bases). CDR3 length: 14 amino acids. The V end lost 5 bases, the J end lost 3 bases, and 13 bases lay between the germline ends. Germline V gives CDR1 SGHTA, CDR2 FQGTGA. CDR3 loop: CASSRRGRDTEAFF. The CDR3, as DNA: TGTGCCAGCAGCCGAAGGGGCAGGGACACTGAAGCTTTCTTT.

J is TRBJ1-5 and V is TRBV5-5, with 7 bases identical to TRBD1. V was clipped by 3 bases and J by 0 bases; unmatched bases: 3. Germline V gene data show CDR1 as SGHKS and CDR2 as YYEKEE (reference sequence). The CDR3 is 15 amino acids. CDR3 in amino acids: CASSSGQTSNQPQHF. For the CDR3, the DNA is TGTGCCAGCAGCTCGGGACAGACTAGCAATCAGCCCCAGCATTTT.

The chain has TRBV28 and TRBJ1-4; D is unclear. The V end was cut by 3 bases, the J end by 5 bases, with 10 bases between. The CDR3 runs 14 residues. Germline values: CDR1 MDHEN, CDR2 SYDVKM. The CDR3 bases are TGTGCCAGCAGTTTTCGGCCGGGGAATGAAAAACTGTTTTTT. Residues: CASSFRPGNEKLFF.

The rearrangement uses TRBV15 and TRBJ1-4, with 9 bases identical to TRBD1. Trimming at V came to 3 bases and at J to 8 bases, leaving 7 bases not matched to a gene. CDR3 length equals 15 residues. Looked up from germline, CDR1 is LNHNV and CDR2 is YYDKDF (reference sequence). CDR3 in amino acids: CATSRIGQGNEKLFF. CDR3 in DNA: TGTGCCACCAGCAGGATCGGACAGGGGAACGAAAAACTGTTTTTT.

The chain recombines TRBV21-1 with TRBJ1-4; TRBD1 is the table's D call, not checked against the DNA. TRBV21-1 is a pseudogene. The CDR3 loop spans 16 amino acids. Written as DNA, the CDR3 is TGTGCCAGCGAGGACCAGGGTTCCTCTTCTCTGAAAAAACTGTTTTTT. This gives the protein CASEDQGSSSLKKLFF.

The chain uses TRBV7-8 and TRBJ2-7; 9 nucleotides agree with TRBD2. The CDR3 length is 16 residues. The germline CDR1 and CDR2 sequences are SGHVS and FQNEAQ. Germline trimming cut 1 base from V and 3 bases from J; bases unmatched to any gene: 7. Written as DNA, the CDR3 is TGTGCCAGCAGCTTAGTTGCTAGCGGGGCATACTACGAGCAGTACTTC. As protein: CASSLVASGAYYEQYF. Full variable domain (missing parts from reference TRBV7-8 and TRBJ2-7): GAGVSQSPRYKVAKRGQDVALRCDPISGHVSLFWYQQALGQGPEFLTYFQNEAQLDKSGLPSDRFFAERPEGSVSTLKIQRTQQEDSAVYLCASSLVASGAYYEQYFGPGTRLTVT.

The CDR3 loop is CASSPQQGFGNTIYF. CDR3 DNA: TGTGCCAGCAGTCCTCAACAGGGATTTGGAAACACCATATATTTT. The V call is TRBV2, the J call TRBJ1-3, with D perhaps TRBD1 (6 bases). The CDR3 contains 15 residues. V was pared by 5 bases and J by 3 bases, with 14 bases between. Germline CDR1 reads SNHLY; CDR2 reads FYNNEI.

This chain uses TRBV5-6 with TRBJ2-4; tentative D call: TRBD2 (6 bases). With 4 bases removed from V and 1 base from J, the gap between germline ends came to 12 bases. Germline CDR1 SGHDT, CDR2 YYEEEE. The CDR3 has 15 residues. The CDR3 reads CASSPWGVAKNIQYF. In DNA form, the CDR3 reads TGTGCCAGCAGCCCCTGGGGGGTGGCCAAAAACATTCAGTACTTC.